This T cell receptor (beta chain) is from a study of cytomegalovirus exposure and HLA in healthy donors. Study-wide findings and caveats: Analysis was carried out at a later point, and it linked a missense DCLRE1C variant to TCR beta V- and J-gene trimming.

Comments on this clone: Its antigen is undetermined.

The PCR ran on 60 Vbeta and 13 Jbeta primers. The method was immunoSEQ multiplex PCR; TCRdb's version includes in-frame clones alone and lacks a portion of them. In the table there are about 130,000 clones, around 77% of which are singletons. This clonotype originated in a man in his fifties or sixties in good health and CMV-seronegative. The sequencing input was PBMCs.

The CDR3 protein is CASSPVSGNTGELFF. The CDR3 nucleotides are TGTGCCAGCTCACCTGTTAGCGGGAACACCGGGGAGCTGTTTTTT. The chain is built from TRBV18 and TRBJ2-2; the D gene is possibly TRBD2 (6 bases). V was trimmed by 3 bases and J by 1 base, leaving 9 bases between them. Germline lookup yields CDR1 KGHSH and CDR2 LQKENI. The CDR3 runs to 15 residues.